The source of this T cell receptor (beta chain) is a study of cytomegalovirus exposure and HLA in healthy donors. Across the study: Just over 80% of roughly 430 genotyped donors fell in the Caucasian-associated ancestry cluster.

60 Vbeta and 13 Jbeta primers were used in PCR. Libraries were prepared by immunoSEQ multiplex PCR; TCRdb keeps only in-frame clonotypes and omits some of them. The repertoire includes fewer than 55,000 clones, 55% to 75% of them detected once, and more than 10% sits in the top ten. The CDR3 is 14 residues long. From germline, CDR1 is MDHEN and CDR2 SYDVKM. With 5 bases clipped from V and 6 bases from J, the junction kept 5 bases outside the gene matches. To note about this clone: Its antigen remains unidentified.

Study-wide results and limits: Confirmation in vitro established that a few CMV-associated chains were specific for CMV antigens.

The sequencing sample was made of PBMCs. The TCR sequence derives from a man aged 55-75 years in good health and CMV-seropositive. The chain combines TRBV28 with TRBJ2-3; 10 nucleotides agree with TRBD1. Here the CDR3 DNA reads TGTGCCAGCAGTGCTCCGGGACAGGGGGATACGCAGTATTTT. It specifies CASSAPGQGDTQYF.